This T cell receptor (beta chain) was identified in a study of T-cell reconstitution after alpha-beta-depleted transplantation in children. A library of TCRbeta sequences, prepared with unique molecular identifiers, was generated. TCRdb called the PCR reads again in MiXCR, with one record for every CDR3 protein. Among just over 950,000 distinct CDR3 sequences listed, about 26% were seen once. The CDR3 spans 13 residues. V was pared by 6 bases and J by 0 bases, with 6 bases between. In this sample, this clonotype turned up a few times. Its target is not known. Study-wide points: By about two months after transplant, alpha-beta T cells reportedly arose from several hundred graft clones that had expanded. Recipient T cells and thymic progenitors that survived gave rise to the high TCRbeta diversity observed at day 60 in some patients. Diversity and T-cell counts at one year after transplant derived mostly from new T cells.

This sequence joins TRBV12-3 or TRBV12-4 and TRBJ1-5; D ambiguous. This sequence was found in a boy in the first two years of life who had a stem cell transplant for SCID, so the T cells may come from the graft donor. Material: PBMCs, mostly from graft donor cells, obtained 360 days after TCRalphabeta/CD19-depleted stem cell transplant. In nucleotides, the CDR3 is TGTGCCAGCAGCCAGCCTAGCAATCAGCCCCAGCATTTT. Residues: CASSQPSNQPQHF.